These 9 T cell receptor beta chains were sequenced from one sample in a study of T cell changes during pregnancy in multiple sclerosis. TCRdb's copy holds only in-frame clones and misses some; the assay was immunoSEQ multiplex PCR. The sample carries more than 95,000 clones, roughly nine tenths recorded once. The starting material was peripheral blood, obtained after pregnancy. All receptors derive from a female donor with multiple sclerosis, enrolled in a pregnancy study.

The chain couples TRBV6-4 to TRBJ2-2, with D uncertain. Trimming removed 0 bases at V and 6 bases at J, with 8 bases between. The CDR3 loop spans 14 amino acids. Germline assignment: CDR1 MRHNA and CDR2 SNTAGT. DNA of the CDR3: TGTGCCAGCAGTGACTCATCCTCCGCCGGGGAGCTGTTTTTT. Translated, it gives CASSDSSSAGELFF.

The chain employs TRBV4-1 and TRBJ2-3; D is unresolved. V shed 1 base and J shed 2 bases, with 13 bases lying between them. CDR3 length equals 16 residues. CDR1 is MGHRA, CDR2 YSYEKL, per germline. This chain's CDR3 is CASSQVDLVATDTQYF. The CDR3, as DNA: TGCGCCAGCAGCCAAGTCGATCTAGTCGCCACAGATACGCAGTATTTT.

The rearrangement links TRBV15 to TRBJ2-6; tentative D call: TRBD2 (5 bases). Trimming cost V 1 base and J 0 bases, with 10 bases left between them. CDR3 length: 17 amino acids. In germline, CDR1 is LNHNV, CDR2 YYDKDF (reference sequence). CDR3 nucleotide sequence: TGTGCCACCAGCAGAGTGGCCCGGGGCTCTGGGGCCAACGTCCTGACTTTC. Its translation: CATSRVARGSGANVLTF.

Written as DNA, the CDR3 is TGTGCCAGCAGCGCGCTAGATTTCTACGAGCAGTACTTC. As protein: CASSALDFYEQYF. The chain carries TRBV2 and TRBJ2-7; no reliable D call. V lost 6 bases and J 3 bases, leaving 12 bases between the germline ends. Germline lookup yields CDR1 SNHLY and CDR2 FYNNEI. The CDR3 is made up of 13 amino acids.

The chain carries TRBV5-1 and TRBJ2-1; maybe TRBD2 (5 bases). Trimming cost V 3 bases and J 7 bases, with 20 bases left between them. Germline CDR1 SGHRS, CDR2 YFSETQ. The CDR3 sequence is 16 residues long. The CDR3 DNA reads TGCGCCAGCAGCTCAGGACCGGGAACGGGTGGGAATGAGCAGTTCTTC. It specifies CASSSGPGTGGNEQFF.

The chain employs TRBV10-3 and TRBJ1-1; no firm D call. V was shortened by 6 bases and J by 2 bases, with 16 bases between the two germline ends. Germline loops: CDR1 ENHRY, CDR2 SYGVKD. The CDR3 is 15 amino acids. The CDR3 DNA follows: TGTGCCATCAGACGAGACTGGGAGTTTAACACTGAAGCTTTCTTT. It translates to CAIRRDWEFNTEAFF.

This clone is a singleton in its sample. The chain carries TRBV2 and TRBJ2-1, with 8 bases that match TRBD2. V lost 10 bases to trimming and J lost 4 bases; unmatched junction nucleotides: 18. CDR3 size: 17 residues. The V gene's germline CDR1 is SNHLY and CDR2 FYNNEI. This CDR3 reads CATRSRGTSGLYNEQFF. CDR3 coding DNA: TGTGCCACCCGGTCGAGGGGGACTAGTGGTCTTTACAATGAGCAGTTCTTC.

J is TRBJ1-2 and V is TRBV28; TRBD1 might be the D (6 bases). The CDR3 covers 13 residues. Germline V lookup: CDR1 MDHEN, CDR2 SYDVKM. V lost 10 bases and J 2 bases, leaving 14 bases between the germline ends. The CDR3 sequence is CAIMGAGNYGYTF. The CDR3 region has the DNA TGTGCCATCATGGGGGCAGGAAACTATGGCTACACCTTC.

This clone was picked up one time. J is TRBJ2-1 and V is TRBV27; TRBD1 is a possible D gene (5 bases). Trimming removed 5 bases from V and 6 bases from J, with 20 bases in between. Per the germline V gene, CDR1 is MNHEY and CDR2 is SMNVEV (reference sequence). This CDR3 comprises 16 residues. The CDR3 reads CASSPPVQGKTNEQFF. Here the CDR3 DNA reads TGTGCCAGCAGTCCCCCAGTGCAGGGCAAAACCAATGAGCAGTTCTTC.